The rows below give T cell receptor beta chains drawn from one sample of a study of blood T cells in healthy people across ages. Using its own MiXCR run on the 5' RACE reads, TCRdb lists one record per CDR3 protein. The sample has some 1.5 million distinct CDR3 sequences; 28% are singletons. Sequencing input: blood. Receptor source: a woman in her 30s in good health. Both conserved end residues are part of each CDR3. A D gene is named only where the DNA matches it firmly. The size of a clone is reported for some rows only, either as once, few or many, or as a class for expanded clones.

TRBV5-5	TRBD1	many	TRBJ2-5	CASSLKPTGALGTQYF	TGTGCCAGCAGCTTGAAGCCAACAGGGGCCCTGGGGACCCAGTACTTC
TRBV18	NA	few	TRBJ1-6	CASSPRIAGAVSNSPLHF	TGTGCCAGCTCACCGAGAATTGCGGGGGCCGTTAGTAATTCACCCCTCCACTTT
TRBV29-1	TRBD1	many	TRBJ1-1	CSVAGTGGTEAFF	TGCAGCGTCGCCGGGACAGGGGGCACTGAAGCTTTCTTT
TRBV7-7	NA	few	TRBJ2-1	CASSFSSRAGHEQFF	TGTGCCAGCAGCTTTTCGTCCAGGGCGGGTCATGAGCAGTTCTTC
TRBV6-6	TRBD2	NA	TRBJ2-1	CASSYVVAGEVEQFF	TGTGCCAGCAGTTACGTAGTAGCGGGAGAGGTTGAGCAGTTCTTC
TRBV14	NA	NA	TRBJ2-3	CASSQRSGRGSDTQYF	TGTGCCAGCAGCCAAAGATCGGGACGAGGCTCAGATACGCAGTATTTT
TRBV24-1	TRBD2	NA	TRBJ2-1	CATGESGGNEQFF	TGTGCCACCGGCGAATCGGGGGGCAATGAGCAGTTCTTC
TRBV5-1	TRBD2	many	TRBJ2-7	CASSDGSGVNEQYF	TGCGCCAGCAGCGATGGTAGCGGGGTCAACGAGCAGTACTTC
TRBV6-5	NA	NA	TRBJ2-7	CASSPDVWSYEQYF	TGTGCCAGCAGCCCGGACGTCTGGTCCTACGAGCAGTACTTC
TRBV12-3/TRBV12-4	NA	few	TRBJ1-6	CASSKGDRGRNSPLHF	TGTGCCAGCAGTAAGGGGGACCGCGGGCGAAATTCACCCCTCCACTTT
TRBV12-3/TRBV12-4	NA	NA	TRBJ2-1	CASSLRPSDNEQFF	TGTGCCAGCAGTTTAAGACCTTCGGACAATGAGCAGTTCTTC
TRBV5-1	NA	NA	TRBJ2-3	CASRLIRGNTDTQYF	TGCGCCAGCCGTTTAATACGGGGAAACACAGATACGCAGTATTTT
TRBV29-1	NA	NA	TRBJ2-7	CSVDRAGSRYEQYF	TGCAGCGTTGACCGGGCAGGGAGCAGGTACGAGCAGTACTTC
TRBV25-1	NA	NA	TRBJ1-6	CASSGGGGTSPLHF	TGTGCCAGCAGTGGTGGCGGGGGCACTTCACCCCTCCACTTT
TRBV2	TRBD2	NA	TRBJ2-3	CASSEERGADTQYF	TGTGCCAGCAGTGAGGAGCGGGGGGCAGATACGCAGTATTTT
TRBV10-3	TRBD2	few	TRBJ2-7	CAISESSGRGLHEQYF	TGTGCCATCAGTGAGTCCTCAGGGAGGGGATTGCACGAGCAGTACTTC
TRBV4-2	NA	NA	TRBJ2-3	CASTRDMSTDTQYF	TGTGCCAGCACCCGTGACATGAGCACAGATACGCAGTATTTT
TRBV12-3/TRBV12-4	NA	NA	TRBJ1-2	CASSSSRRAANYGYTF	TGTGCCAGCAGTTCCTCCCGGAGGGCGGCTAACTATGGCTACACCTTC
TRBV20-1	TRBD1	many	TRBJ1-2	CSALPTGSLYGYTF	TGCAGTGCTCTTCCGACAGGGTCCCTCTATGGCTACACCTTC
TRBV6-5	NA	many	TRBJ2-3	CASSKMRDTRDTQYF	TGTGCCAGCAGTAAGATGCGGGACACTCGAGATACGCAGTATTTT
TRBV29-1	TRBD1	many	TRBJ1-2	CITAEGAQGYTF	TGCATAACTGCCGAGGGGGCGCAGGGCTACACCTTC
TRBV4-1	NA	NA	TRBJ1-4	CASSRARAGGVTNEKLFF	TGCGCCAGCAGCCGGGCGCGGGCGGGAGGAGTAACTAATGAAAAACTGTTTTTT
TRBV6-6	TRBD1	NA	TRBJ2-3	CASAAADRDPTDTQYF	TGTGCCAGCGCCGCCGCGGACAGGGACCCCACAGATACGCAGTATTTT
TRBV21-1	NA	many	TRBJ2-7	CASSNRRQGAYEQYF	TGTGCCAGCAGCAACAGGAGACAGGGGGCTTACGAGCAGTACTTC
TRBV5-5	NA	few	TRBJ1-2	CASSLNDLYGYTF	TGTGCCAGCAGCCTGAATGACTTGTATGGCTACACCTTC
TRBV7-9	NA	NA	TRBJ2-5	CASSLGFGEAQETQYF	TGTGCCAGCAGCTTAGGGTTTGGGGAGGCCCAAGAGACCCAGTACTTC
TRBV10-3	NA	NA	TRBJ1-3	CAIKYGGPGNTIYF	TGTGCCATCAAGTACGGGGGGCCTGGAAACACCATATATTTT